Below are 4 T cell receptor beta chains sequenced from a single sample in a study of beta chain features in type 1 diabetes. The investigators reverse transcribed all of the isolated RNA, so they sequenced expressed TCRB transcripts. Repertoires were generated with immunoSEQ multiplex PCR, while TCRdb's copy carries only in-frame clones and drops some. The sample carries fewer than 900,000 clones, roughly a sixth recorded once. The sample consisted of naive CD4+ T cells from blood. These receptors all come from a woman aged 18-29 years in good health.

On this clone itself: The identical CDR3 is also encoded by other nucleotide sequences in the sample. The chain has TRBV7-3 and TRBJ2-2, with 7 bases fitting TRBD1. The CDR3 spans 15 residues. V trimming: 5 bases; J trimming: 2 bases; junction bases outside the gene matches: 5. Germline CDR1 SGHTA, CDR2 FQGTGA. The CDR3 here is CASSPGQTNTGELFF. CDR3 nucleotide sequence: TGTGCCAGCAGCCCGGGACAGACTAACACCGGGGAGCTGTTTTTT.

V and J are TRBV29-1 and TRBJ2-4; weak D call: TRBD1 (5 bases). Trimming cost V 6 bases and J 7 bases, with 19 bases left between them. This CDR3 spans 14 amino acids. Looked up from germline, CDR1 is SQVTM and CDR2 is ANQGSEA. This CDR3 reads CSVGKQGGGNIQYF. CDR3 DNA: TGCAGCGTGGGAAAGCAGGGCGGTGGGAACATTCAGTACTTC.

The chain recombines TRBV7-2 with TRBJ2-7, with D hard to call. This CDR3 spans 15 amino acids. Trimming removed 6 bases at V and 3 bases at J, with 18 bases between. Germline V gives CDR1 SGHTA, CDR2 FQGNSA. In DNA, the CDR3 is TGTGCCAGCAGACCGAGCGCGCGGCGGATCTACGAGCAGTACTTC. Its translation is CASRPSARRIYEQYF.

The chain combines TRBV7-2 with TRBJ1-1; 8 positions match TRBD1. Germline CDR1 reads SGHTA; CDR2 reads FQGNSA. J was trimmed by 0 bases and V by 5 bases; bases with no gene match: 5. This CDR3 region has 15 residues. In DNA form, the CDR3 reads TGTGCCAGCAGCCCAAGACAGGGGTTGAACACTGAAGCTTTCTTT. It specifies CASSPRQGLNTEAFF.